Below are 25 T cell receptor beta chains sequenced from a single sample in a study of T cells in Graves' hyperthyroidism and ophthalmopathy. RNA transcripts yielded amplified TCR beta CDR3 regions. Using the HTBI primer set, a first-round RT-PCR was run on the TCR CDR3. TCRdb re-analysed the multiplex PCR reads in MiXCR, keeping a single row per CDR3 protein. Of roughly 700,000 distinct CDR3 sequences in the sample, about 15% were seen once. Material: blood. These receptors were collected from a woman between 18 and 30 years old with Graves' hyperthyroidism.

This clonotype was counted at least ten times. The rearrangement joins TRBV7-9 to TRBJ2-7; the match to TRBD1 covers 9 bases. The CDR3 runs 17 residues. Germline-derived CDR1 and CDR2 are SEHNR and FQNEAQ (reference sequence). The V gene end was trimmed by 2 bases and the J gene end by 2 bases; junction bases not matched to a gene: 10. In DNA, the CDR3 is TGTGCCAGCAGCTTATCGAAAAGGACAGGGGCTACCTACGAGCAGTACTTC. Protein product: CASSLSKRTGATYEQYF.

This clonotype was seen many times. The chain links TRBV20-1 to TRBJ2-1; 7 bases align to TRBD2. Germline CDR1 reads DFQATT; CDR2 reads SNEGSKA (reference sequence). The CDR3 contains 13 residues. Trimming cost V 3 bases and J 3 bases; bases outside gene matches: 2. CDR3 bases: TGCAGTGCTAGCGGGAGGAACTACAATGAGCAGTTCTTC. It yields the protein CSASGRNYNEQFF.

This clonotype appeared many times. This chain uses TRBV18 with TRBJ1-2, with D possibly matching TRBD1 (6 bases). Germline values: CDR1 KGHSH, CDR2 LQKENI. The V end was cut by 3 bases, the J end by 8 bases, with 13 bases between. This CDR3 region has 13 residues. CDR3 sequence reads: CASSPRTTGGYTF. Here the CDR3 DNA reads TGTGCCAGCTCACCCCGAACCACAGGGGGCTACACCTTC.

The chain employs TRBV30 and TRBJ1-4; D might be TRBD1 (5 bases). Deletions cut 1 base from V and 0 bases from J, with 18 bases between. The CDR3 is 18 amino acids. CDR1 is GTSNPN, CDR2 SVGIG, per germline (reference sequence). DNA of the CDR3: TGTGCCTGGAGTGGGGACCCCTACCGCCCTGCAACTAATGAAAAACTGTTTTTT. Its translation: CAWSGDPYRPATNEKLFF.

This clonotype was recorded a few times. The chain combines TRBV29-1 with TRBJ2-5, with TRBD2 matching over 14 bases. J was trimmed by 5 bases and V by 6 bases; bases with no gene match: 14. Germline V lookup: CDR1 SQVTM, CDR2 ANQGSEA. The CDR3 totals 17 residues. The CDR3 sequence: CSVRIGLAGGAGETQYF. The CDR3 DNA sequence: TGCAGCGTACGGATTGGACTAGCGGGAGGTGCCGGGGAGACCCAGTACTTC.

This clonotype has a count of ten or more. The chain combines TRBV7-9 with TRBJ2-1, with D possibly matching TRBD2 (6 bases). The CDR3 is made up of 13 amino acids. V was clipped by 1 base and J by 7 bases, with 8 bases between them. Germline V lookup: CDR1 SEHNR, CDR2 FQNEAQ (reference sequence). The CDR3 nucleotides read TGTGCCAGCAGCTTAGGGACTACAAATGAGCAGTTCTTC. This encodes CASSLGTTNEQFF. Drawing the rest from reference TRBV7-9 and TRBJ2-1, the complete variable domain is DTGVSQNPRHKITKRGQNVTFRCDPISEHNRLYWYRQTLGQGPEFLTYFQNEAQLEKSRLLSDRFSAERPKGSFSTLEIQRTEQGDSAMYLCASSLGTTNEQFFGPGTRLTVL.

This clonotype was seen many times. This chain links TRBV2 with TRBJ1-2; TRBD1 agrees at 9 bases. Losses at the gene ends were 5 bases for V and 9 bases for J; bases not matched to a gene: 13. This CDR3 spans 15 amino acids. Germline CDR1 reads SNHLY; CDR2 reads FYNNEI. This CDR3 reads CASSLSGQGRSSYTF. The CDR3 region has the DNA TGTGCCAGCAGTCTATCGGGACAGGGACGAAGTAGCTACACCTTC.

This clonotype was seen many times. This chain connects TRBV5-5 to TRBJ2-3, with D possibly matching TRBD1 (6 bases). This CDR3 has 15 residues. Germline V gene data show CDR1 as SGHKS and CDR2 as YYEKEE (reference sequence). V was cut by 0 bases and J by 3 bases, with 11 bases left in between. For the CDR3, the DNA is TGTGCCAGCAGCTTGGACAGGGTAGTAACAGATACGCAGTATTTT. Amino acids: CASSLDRVVTDTQYF.

This sequence joins TRBV20-1 and TRBJ2-2; TRBD1 matches at 10 bases. After removal of 0 bases from V and 0 bases from J, the junction contained 7 bases not matched to a gene. Per the germline V gene, CDR1 is DFQATT and CDR2 is SNEGSKA (reference sequence). CDR3 length: 18 amino acids. CDR3 nucleotide sequence: TGCAGTGCTAGAGATCCGGGACAGGGGACAGCGAACACCGGGGAGCTGTTTTTT. Protein: CSARDPGQGTANTGELFF.

This clonotype was picked up a small number of times. V is TRBV29-1 and J is TRBJ2-3; D not resolved. Germline CDR1 reads SQVTM; CDR2 reads ANQGSEA. The CDR3 totals 13 residues. Trimming pared 1 base from V and 6 bases from J, leaving 11 bases between. CDR3 DNA sequence: TGCAGCGTTGAAGGTGCCTCAACGGATACGCAGTATTTT. The encoded protein is CSVEGASTDTQYF.

The gene calls are TRBV2 and TRBJ2-1; D tentatively reads TRBD1 or TRBD2 (5 bases each). The germline V gene encodes CDR1 SNHLY and CDR2 FYNNEI. Trimming stripped 10 bases from V and 10 bases from J, with 17 bases between. The CDR3 sequence is 12 residues long. Here the CDR3 reads CATRARGPEQFF. CDR3 DNA: TGTGCCACCCGGGCGAGGGGTCCAGAGCAGTTCTTC.

This clonotype appeared a few times. The chain uses TRBV6-2 or TRBV6-3 and TRBJ2-7; D is ambiguous. V was pared by 7 bases and J by 5 bases, with 24 bases between. The CDR3 has 16 residues. Looked up from germline, CDR1 is MNHEY and CDR2 is SVGEGT. CDR3 sequence: CASNPVGLTHPDEQYF. The CDR3, as DNA: TGTGCCAGCAACCCCGTGGGTTTGACACATCCCGACGAGCAGTACTTC.

This clonotype turned up a few times. The chain couples TRBV28 to TRBJ2-7; D perhaps matches TRBD2 (5 bases). With 7 bases removed from V and 4 bases from J, the gap between germline ends came to 14 bases. The CDR3 covers 13 residues. Germline lookup yields CDR1 MDHEN and CDR2 SYDVKM. The CDR3 spells CASNRGIKYEQYF. CDR3 bases: TGTGCCAGCAACCGGGGAATAAAGTACGAGCAGTACTTC.

The chain combines TRBV7-2 with TRBJ2-1; D possibly uses TRBD1 or TRBD2 (5 bases each). The germline V and J ends were trimmed by 1 base and 3 bases, with 13 bases remaining between them. The CDR3 is made up of 16 amino acids. Germline V gives CDR1 SGHTA, CDR2 FQGNSA. This CDR3 reads CASSLDGGVGYNEQFF. The CDR3 nucleotides read TGTGCCAGCAGCTTAGATGGGGGAGTAGGCTACAATGAGCAGTTCTTC.

This clonotype was detected only a few times. V gene TRBV19 combines with J gene TRBJ2-7, with TRBD2 matching over 8 bases. The CDR3 is made up of 13 amino acids. CDR1 LNHDA and CDR2 SQIVND come from the germline V gene (reference sequence). The V gene end was trimmed by 6 bases and the J gene end by 5 bases; junction bases not matched to a gene: 6. The CDR3 protein is CASSPRGGDEQYF. CDR3 nucleotides: TGTGCCAGTAGCCCTCGGGGGGGGGACGAGCAGTACTTC. Looking up the rest from reference TRBV19 and TRBJ2-7 gives the full variable domain: DGGITQSPKYLFRKEGQNVTLSCEQNLNHDAMYWYRQDPGQGLRLIYYSQIVNDFQKGDIAEGYSVSREKKESFPLTVTSAQKNPTAFYLCASSPRGGDEQYFGPGTRLTVT.

This clonotype was seen only a few times. The J gene is TRBJ2-1, the V gene TRBV6-5; tentative D call: TRBD2 (5 bases). Trimming pared 0 bases from V and 3 bases from J, leaving 9 bases between. The CDR3 loop spans 15 amino acids. The germline V gene encodes CDR1 MNHEY and CDR2 SVGAGI. Written as DNA, the CDR3 is TGTGCCAGCAGTTACTCCAGCGGACTCTACAATGAGCAGTTCTTC. Amino acid sequence: CASSYSSGLYNEQFF.

This sequence joins TRBV6-2 or TRBV6-3 and TRBJ2-4, with TRBD2 identical over 10 bases. The ends lost 8 bases at V and 0 bases at J; junction bases unmatched: 4. Germline CDR1 reads MNHEY; CDR2 reads SVGEGT. This CDR3 contains 15 residues. The CDR3 sequence is CASGLAGVAKNIQYF. In nucleotides, the CDR3 is TGTGCCAGCGGTCTAGCGGGAGTAGCCAAAAACATTCAGTACTTC.

This clonotype was found a few times. The chain combines TRBV25-1 with TRBJ2-1; 9 bases line up with TRBD2. CDR1 MGHDK and CDR2 SYGVNS come from the germline V gene. CDR3 length equals 15 residues. The trim removed 2 bases at V and 9 bases at J, leaving 8 bases unmatched. The chain's CDR3 is CASSERGGRAGEQFF. The CDR3 nucleotides read TGTGCCAGCAGTGAAAGGGGCGGGAGGGCCGGTGAGCAGTTCTTC.

In its sample, this clonotype was seen many times. CDR3 DNA: TGTGCCAGCAGCTATGGGACAGGGGGCACCTACAATGAGCAGTTCTTC. Translating it yields CASSYGTGGTYNEQFF. This rearrangement joins TRBV7-6 to TRBJ2-1; 12 nucleotides match TRBD1. The J segment lost 2 bases and the V segment lost 4 bases, leaving 3 bases of the junction unmatched. Germline CDR1 is SGHVS and CDR2 is FNYEAQ. CDR3 length equals 16 residues.

This clonotype has more than one count but fewer than ten. The rearrangement uses TRBV4-1 and TRBJ1-1; tentatively, D is TRBD1 (5 bases). The CDR3 runs to 13 residues. Trimming removed 4 bases from V and 11 bases from J, with 17 bases in between. The germline CDR1 and CDR2 sequences are MGHRA and YSYEKL. CDR3 in amino acids: CASSPGTAPEAFF. CDR3 coding DNA: TGCGCCAGCAGCCCCGGGACTGCCCCCGAGGCTTTCTTT.

The chain has TRBV29-1 and TRBJ1-1; D is unclear. This CDR3 has 13 amino acids. Trimming took 1 base from V and 4 from J, leaving 10 bases between them. Germline assignment: CDR1 SQVTM and CDR2 ANQGSEA. This CDR3 is CSVEVGVSTEAFF. In DNA, the CDR3 is TGCAGCGTTGAAGTCGGGGTGAGCACTGAAGCTTTCTTT.

This clonotype was recorded many times. The CDR3 protein is CASSPMGNEAFF. The CDR3 DNA reads TGTGCCAGCTCACCGATGGGTAATGAAGCTTTCTTT. The chain combines TRBV18 with TRBJ1-1; no clear D. V was cut by 3 bases and J by 7 bases, with 9 bases left in between. The CDR3 loop spans 12 amino acids. Looked up from germline, CDR1 is KGHSH and CDR2 is LQKENI. Combining the CDR3 with reference TRBV18 and TRBJ1-1 gives the whole variable domain NAGVMQNPRHLVRRRGQEARLRCSPMKGHSHVYWYRQLPEEGLKFMVYLQKENIIDESGMPKERFSAEFPKEGPSILRIQQVVRGDSAAYFCASSPMGNEAFFGQGTRLTVV.

This clonotype showed up just a few times. V is TRBV7-6 and J is TRBJ2-1, with 9 bases aligning to TRBD2. This CDR3 spans 16 amino acids. Germline CDR1 SGHVS, CDR2 FNYEAQ. Trimming took 5 bases from V and 8 from J; bases not matched to a gene: 13. The CDR3, as DNA: TGTGCCAGCAGCCCCCTAGCGGGGAGAAGGATCTATGAGCAGTTCTTC. As protein: CASSPLAGRRIYEQFF. Supplemented by reference TRBV7-6 and TRBJ2-1, the full variable domain reads GAGVSQSPRYKVTKRGQDVALRCDPISGHVSLYWYRQALGQGPEFLTYFNYEAQQDKSGLPNDRFSAERPEGSISTLTIQRTEQRDSAMYRCASSPLAGRRIYEQFFGPGTRLTVL.

This clonotype occurred a few times. Possible read error: a much larger clone is one base away. The V and J genes are TRBV2 and TRBJ1-1, with D possibly TRBD1 on 5 matching bases. Trimming removed 10 bases from V and 0 bases from J, with 12 bases in between. The length of the CDR3 is 13 residues. CDR1 and CDR2 from the germline V gene are SNHLY and FYNNEI. The CDR3 protein is CANNFRVNTEAFF. The CDR3 DNA follows: TGTGCCAACAATTTCAGGGTGAACACTGAAGCTTTCTTT. The variable domain in full, with the rest retrieved from reference TRBV2 and TRBJ1-1, is EPEVTQTPSHQVTQMGQEVILRCVPISNHLYFYWYRQILGQKVEFLVSFYNNEISEKSEIFDDQFSVERPDGSNFTLKIRSTKLEDSAMYFCANNFRVNTEAFFGQGTRLTVV.

V is TRBV6-1 and J is TRBJ1-5; D is perhaps TRBD1 (5 bases). Germline V gives CDR1 MNHNS, CDR2 SASEGT. This CDR3 region has 14 residues. The ends were cut back, 3 bases at V and 9 bases at J, with 15 bases in the middle. CDR3: CASSDRVGAGPQHF. Here the CDR3 DNA reads TGTGCCAGCAGTGACAGGGTGGGAGCCGGGCCCCAGCATTTT.